This entry lists 11 T cell receptor beta chains sequenced from one sample in a study of CD8+ T cells in alopecia areata. RNA extraction and reverse transcription yielded cDNA as sequencing template. Repertoires were generated with immunoSEQ multiplex PCR, while TCRdb's copy carries only in-frame clones and drops some. The table records 110,000 to 150,000 clones, around 50% of them present only once. The specimen comprised CD4+ T cells sorted from blood, sampled at week 0. These receptors all stem from a human donor with alopecia areata.

The rearrangement links TRBV11-3 to TRBJ2-7; D is perhaps TRBD1 (6 bases). CDR3 length equals 14 residues. CDR1 is SGHNT, CDR2 YENEEA, per germline. V shed 5 bases and J shed 3 bases, with 14 bases lying between them. The CDR3, as DNA: TGTGCCAGCAGCACGCCAGCGACAGGCTACGAGCAGTACTTC. Its translation is CASSTPATGYEQYF. Drawing the rest from reference TRBV11-3 and TRBJ2-7, the complete variable domain is EAGVVQSPRYKIIEKKQPVAFWCNPISGHNTLYWYLQNLGQGPELLIRYENEEAVDDSQLPKDRFSAERLKGVDSTLKIQPAELGDSAVYLCASSTPATGYEQYFGPGTRLTVT.

The chain uses TRBV9 and TRBJ1-2; D uncertain. CDR1 is SGDLS and CDR2 is YYNGEE in the germline V gene. The germline V and J ends were trimmed by 2 bases and 5 bases, with 16 bases remaining between them. The CDR3 is 15 residues long. This CDR3 is CASSVGDGESYGYTF. For the CDR3, the DNA is TGTGCCAGCAGCGTGGGTGACGGGGAGTCTTATGGCTACACCTTC.

This rearrangement joins TRBV4-1 to TRBJ2-5; unclear D gene. Trimming pared 6 bases from V and 5 bases from J, leaving 19 bases between. This CDR3 has 15 residues. Germline CDR1 MGHRA, CDR2 YSYEKL. This CDR3 is CASSPEATARETQYF. CDR3 in DNA: TGCGCCAGCAGTCCTGAGGCAACAGCGCGTGAGACCCAGTACTTC.

The chain couples TRBV5-6 to TRBJ1-1; D not certain. V lost 1 base to trimming and J lost 9 bases, with 16 bases between them. This CDR3 is 14 amino acids long. Germline values: CDR1 SGHDT, CDR2 YYEEEE. Here the CDR3 DNA reads TGTGCCAGCAGCTTGTACATATCTTCGGGGAAAGCTTTCTTT. As protein: CASSLYISSGKAFF.

The gene calls are TRBV7-8 and TRBJ2-3, with D perhaps TRBD1 or TRBD2 (5 bases each). The germline V gene has CDR1 SGHVS and CDR2 FQNEAQ. This CDR3 has 14 amino acids. V lost 1 base and J lost 2, with 7 bases in between. The CDR3 protein is CASSLGGFTDTQYF. The CDR3 region has the DNA TGTGCCAGCAGCTTAGGGGGGTTCACAGATACGCAGTATTTT.

The chain couples TRBV6-1 to TRBJ1-6; D gene uncertain. Germline V gene data show CDR1 as MNHNS and CDR2 as SASEGT. This CDR3 contains 16 residues. Trimming stripped 2 bases from V and 10 bases from J, with 18 bases between. CDR3 protein: CASSEYWDPSGSPLHF. DNA of the CDR3: TGTGCCAGCAGTGAATATTGGGATCCCTCGGGCTCACCCCTCCACTTT.

The sample holds many counts of this clone. The chain recombines TRBV7-2 with TRBJ2-1; 12 positions agree with TRBD2. The CDR3 spans 15 residues. The junction had 5 bases not matched to a gene; V was cut back by 4 bases and J by 7 bases. Looked up from germline, CDR1 is SGHTA and CDR2 is FQGNSA. The CDR3 here is CASSSGTSGLNEQFF. CDR3 nucleotide sequence: TGTGCCAGCAGCTCCGGGACTAGCGGGTTAAATGAGCAGTTCTTC.

In nucleotides, the CDR3 is TGTGCCAGTAGTAAGGCCCTGACGGGCCGTGGGGATACGCAGTATTTT. Amino acid sequence: CASSKALTGRGDTQYF. The genes are TRBV19 and TRBJ2-3, with D uncertain. Germline V lookup: CDR1 LNHDA, CDR2 SQIVND (reference sequence). The V end lost 4 bases, the J end lost 6 bases, and 20 bases lay between the germline ends. There are 16 residues in the CDR3.

The rearrangement joins TRBV15 to TRBJ2-6; D uncertain. Germline CDR1 reads LNHNV; CDR2 reads YYDKDF (reference sequence). The V gene lost 3 bases and the J gene lost 3 bases, with 24 bases spanning the gap. This CDR3 spans 20 amino acids. The chain's CDR3 is CATSSDTIDARIFGANVLTF. CDR3 DNA sequence: TGTGCCACCAGCAGTGATACCATAGATGCGCGAATCTTTGGGGCCAACGTCCTGACTTTC.

This clone was recorded a few times. J is TRBJ1-2 and V is TRBV6-5; the D gene is possibly TRBD1 (5 bases). V was clipped by 6 bases and J by 6 bases, with 14 bases between them. CDR1 and CDR2 (germline): MNHEY, SVGAGI. This CDR3 spans 13 amino acids. DNA of the CDR3: TGTGCCAGCAGCAGGGACGGGTGGAATGGCTACACCTTC. Amino acid sequence: CASSRDGWNGYTF.

This clone was picked up a small number of times. This chain connects TRBV6-5 to TRBJ1-1, with 7 bases lining up with TRBD1. This CDR3 is 15 amino acids long. Germline V gene data show CDR1 as MNHEY and CDR2 as SVGAGI. The ends lost 6 bases at V and 8 bases at J; junction bases unmatched: 15. CDR3: CASRSETTGRYEAFF. In DNA form, the CDR3 reads TGTGCCAGCAGATCAGAGACGACAGGGCGATACGAAGCTTTCTTT.